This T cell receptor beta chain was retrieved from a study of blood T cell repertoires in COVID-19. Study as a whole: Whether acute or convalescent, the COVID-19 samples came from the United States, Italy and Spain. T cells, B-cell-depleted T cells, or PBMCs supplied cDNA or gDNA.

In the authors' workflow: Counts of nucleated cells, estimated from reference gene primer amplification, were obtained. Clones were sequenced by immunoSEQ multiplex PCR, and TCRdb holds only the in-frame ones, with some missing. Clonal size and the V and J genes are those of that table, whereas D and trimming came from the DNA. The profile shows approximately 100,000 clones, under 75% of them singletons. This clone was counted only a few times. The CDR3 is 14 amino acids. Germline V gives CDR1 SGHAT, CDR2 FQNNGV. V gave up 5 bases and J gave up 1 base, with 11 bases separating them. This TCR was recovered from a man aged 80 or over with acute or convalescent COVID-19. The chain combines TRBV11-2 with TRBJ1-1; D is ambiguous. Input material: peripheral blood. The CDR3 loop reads CASSPLVGNTEAFF. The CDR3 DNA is TGTGCCAGCAGCCCCTTGGTCGGGAACACTGAAGCTTTCTTT. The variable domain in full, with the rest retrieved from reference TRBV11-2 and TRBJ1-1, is EAGVAQSPRYKIIEKRQSVAFWCNPISGHATLYWYQQILGQGPKLLIQFQNNGVVDDSQLPKDRFSAERLKGVDSTLKIQPAKLEDSAVYLCASSPLVGNTEAFFGQGTRLTVV.